A selection of T cell receptor beta chains follows, all from one sample in a study of stem cell transplantation in POMP-related autoinflammatory disease. Clones were sequenced by immunoSEQ multiplex PCR, and TCRdb holds only the in-frame ones, with some missing. The sample lists approximately 230 clones, 88% occurring once. The sequenced sample consisted of Tregs from PBMCs. The receptors stem from a human donor in good health. CDR3s include the opening cysteine and the closing phenylalanine or tryptophan. The D gene is left open where the match is weak. Rows may omit the clone size; those that give it use once, few, many or a size class.

.	TRBV9	.	TRBJ2-5	CASSVGGGQGETQYF	TGTGCCAGCAGCGTTGGAGGGGGTCAAGGAGAGACCCAGTACTTC
.	TRBV29-1	TRBD2	TRBJ2-5	CSQGTSRKTQYF	TGCAGCCAAGGGACTAGTCGCAAGACCCAGTACTTC
.	TRBV5-1	TRBD2	TRBJ2-1	CASSSGLAGGRNEQFF	TGCGCCAGCAGTTCCGGACTAGCGGGGGGGCGAAATGAGCAGTTCTTC
.	TRBV5-1	.	TRBJ2-7	CASSLAARPYEQYF	TGCGCCAGCAGCTTGGCAGCGAGGCCCTACGAGCAGTACTTC
.	TRBV6-6	.	TRBJ1-1	CASSIGHQNTEAFF	TGTGCCAGCAGCATTGGACACCAGAACACTGAAGCTTTCTTT
.	TRBV6-5	.	TRBJ1-5	CASRKQGNQPQHF	TGTGCCAGCAGGAAACAGGGAAATCAGCCCCAGCATTTT
few	TRBV6-1	.	TRBJ1-2	CASSDRSQLYGYTF	TGTGCCAGCAGTGACAGGTCCCAGCTCTATGGCTACACCTTC
.	TRBV7-3	.	TRBJ2-1	CASRYGGTSPPLPYNEQFF	TGTGCCAGCAGGTATGGTGGGACCAGCCCTCCACTACCCTACAATGAGCAGTTCTTC
once	TRBV2	TRBD2	TRBJ2-7	CASSLAGGPYEQYF	TGTGCCAGCAGTTTAGCGGGGGGGCCCTACGAGCAGTACTTC
.	TRBV5-1	.	TRBJ2-2	CASSLERTGELFF	TGCGCCAGCAGCCTGGAGCGCACCGGGGAGCTGTTTTTT
.	TRBV7-2	.	TRBJ2-5	CASSSGQIQETQYF	TGTGCCAGCAGCTCCGGACAGATCCAAGAGACCCAGTACTTC
.	TRBV30	TRBD1	TRBJ1-2	CAWTFDRVTNYGYTF	TGTGCCTGGACTTTTGACAGGGTAACAAACTATGGCTACACCTTC
.	TRBV19	.	TRBJ2-1	CASSMGSPNEQFF	TGTGCCAGTAGTATGGGCAGCCCCAATGAGCAGTTCTTC
few	TRBV2	.	TRBJ2-7	CASSDDTGYSYEQYF	TGTGCCAGCAGTGATGATACAGGGTACTCCTACGAGCAGTACTTC
.	TRBV4-3	.	TRBJ2-2	CASSQGPLLGNTGELFF	TGCGCCAGCAGCCAAGGTCCCCTCCTGGGGAACACCGGGGAGCTGTTTTTT
.	TRBV19	TRBD2	TRBJ2-7	CASSRLAGGSYEQYF	TGTGCCAGTAGTAGACTAGCGGGGGGCTCCTACGAGCAGTACTTC
.	TRBV5-6	.	TRBJ2-5	CASSSWGFQETQYF	TGTGCCAGCAGCTCATGGGGGTTCCAAGAGACCCAGTACTTC
.	TRBV4-3	.	TRBJ2-7	CASSQRYRDKTYEQYF	TGCGCCAGCAGCCAACGATACCGGGACAAGACCTACGAGCAGTACTTC
.	TRBV7-9	.	TRBJ2-7	CASSFIQGYEQYF	TGTGCCAGCAGCTTCATACAGGGTTACGAGCAGTACTTC
.	TRBV5-6	.	TRBJ2-5	CASSLVSWPNEETQYF	TGTGCCAGCAGCTTGGTTTCGTGGCCGAATGAAGAGACCCAGTACTTC
.	TRBV5-4	TRBD2	TRBJ2-3	CASSGLAGGRTDTQYF	TGTGCCAGCAGCGGTCTAGCGGGGGGCCGCACAGATACGCAGTATTTT